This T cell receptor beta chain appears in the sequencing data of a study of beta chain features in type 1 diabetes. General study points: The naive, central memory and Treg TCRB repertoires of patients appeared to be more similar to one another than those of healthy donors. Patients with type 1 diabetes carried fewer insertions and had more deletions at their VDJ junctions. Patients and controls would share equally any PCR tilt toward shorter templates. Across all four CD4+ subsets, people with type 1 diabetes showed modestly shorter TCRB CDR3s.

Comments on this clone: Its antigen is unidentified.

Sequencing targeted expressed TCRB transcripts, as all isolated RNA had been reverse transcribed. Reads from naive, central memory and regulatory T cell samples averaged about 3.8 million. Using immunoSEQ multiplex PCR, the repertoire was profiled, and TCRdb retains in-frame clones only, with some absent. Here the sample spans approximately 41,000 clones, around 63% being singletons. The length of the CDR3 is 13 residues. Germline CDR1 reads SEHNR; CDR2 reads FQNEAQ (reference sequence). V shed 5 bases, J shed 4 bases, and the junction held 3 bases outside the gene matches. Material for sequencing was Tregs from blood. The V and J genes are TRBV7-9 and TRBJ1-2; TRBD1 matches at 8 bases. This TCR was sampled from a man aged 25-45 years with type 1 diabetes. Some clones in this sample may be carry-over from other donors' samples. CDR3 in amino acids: CASSAGQAYGYTF. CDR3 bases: TGTGCCAGCAGCGCGGGACAGGCCTATGGCTACACCTTC.